A selection of T cell receptor beta chains follows, all from one sample in a study of Tregs in tolerant kidney transplant recipients. Some clones are missing from TCRdb's copy, which holds only in-frame ones; the method was immunoSEQ multiplex PCR. There are around 70,000 clones in the sample; just under 95% occur only once, and about a tenth lies in the top ten. Sequencing was performed on CD8+ T cells from blood, taken before the transplant. Receptors were obtained from a human donor who received a combined kidney and bone marrow transplant. Both conserved end residues are part of each CDR3. D genes are given only for firm matches. Clone sizes are given selectively: once, few, many, or a class where the clone is expanded.

d_gene: -; j_gene: TRBJ1-2; v_gene: TRBV25-1; abundance: -; CDR3aa: CASKPTGVLYGYTF; CDR3nt: TGTGCCAGCAAACCCACAGGAGTTCTATATGGCTACACCTTC
d_gene: -; j_gene: TRBJ1-5; v_gene: TRBV7-9; abundance: few; CDR3aa: CASSSTGPGNQPQHF; CDR3nt: TGTGCCAGCAGCTCAACAGGGCCGGGCAATCAGCCCCAGCATTTT
d_gene: -; j_gene: TRBJ1-2; v_gene: TRBV7-9; abundance: -; CDR3aa: CASSFGGANYGYTF; CDR3nt: TGTGCCAGCAGCTTCGGAGGAGCTAACTATGGCTACACCTTC
d_gene: -; j_gene: TRBJ2-7; v_gene: TRBV6-1; abundance: -; CDR3aa: CASSNDRYGEQYF; CDR3nt: TGTGCCAGCAGTAACGACAGGTACGGGGAGCAGTACTTC
d_gene: TRBD1; j_gene: TRBJ1-2; v_gene: TRBV5-1; abundance: -; CDR3aa: CASGQGSVILPNYGYTF; CDR3nt: TGCGCCAGCGGACAGGGAAGTGTCATCTTACCTAACTATGGCTACACCTTC
d_gene: -; j_gene: TRBJ1-2; v_gene: TRBV19; abundance: -; CDR3aa: CASKPSYGYTF; CDR3nt: TGTGCCAGTAAGCCTTCCTATGGCTACACCTTC
d_gene: -; j_gene: TRBJ2-6; v_gene: TRBV9; abundance: -; CDR3aa: CASSPTGSGANVLTF; CDR3nt: TGTGCCAGCAGCCCAACAGGCTCTGGGGCCAACGTCCTGACTTTC
d_gene: TRBD2; j_gene: TRBJ2-7; v_gene: TRBV6-5; abundance: -; CDR3aa: CASSPLAGQGYEQYF; CDR3nt: TGTGCCAGCAGCCCACTAGCGGGACAAGGCTACGAGCAGTACTTC
d_gene: -; j_gene: TRBJ1-1; v_gene: TRBV10-3; abundance: -; CDR3aa: CATEDSLEAFF; CDR3nt: TGTGCCACGGAGGACAGCCTTGAAGCTTTCTTT
d_gene: TRBD1; j_gene: TRBJ1-6; v_gene: TRBV4-2; abundance: -; CDR3aa: CASSQERQGAGNSPLHF; CDR3nt: TGTGCCAGCAGCCAAGAGCGCCAGGGGGCGGGGAATTCACCCCTCCACTTT
d_gene: -; j_gene: TRBJ2-7; v_gene: TRBV27; abundance: -; CDR3aa: CASSPGLTIYEQYF; CDR3nt: TGTGCCAGCAGCCCGGGACTTACCATCTACGAGCAGTACTTC
d_gene: -; j_gene: TRBJ1-1; v_gene: TRBV18; abundance: -; CDR3aa: CASSPPTAMNTEAFF; CDR3nt: TGTGCCAGCTCACCCCCGACAGCCATGAACACTGAAGCTTTCTTT
d_gene: TRBD2; j_gene: TRBJ2-4; v_gene: TRBV27; abundance: -; CDR3aa: CASSWRLAGEVGRAKNIQYF; CDR3nt: TGTGCCAGCAGTTGGAGACTAGCGGGAGAGGTCGGGCGGGCCAAAAACATTCAGTACTTC
d_gene: TRBD1; j_gene: TRBJ1-1; v_gene: TRBV5-6; abundance: -; CDR3aa: CASSLVQGAEAFF; CDR3nt: TGTGCCAGCAGCTTGGTCCAGGGGGCTGAAGCTTTCTTT
d_gene: -; j_gene: TRBJ1-2; v_gene: TRBV4-1; abundance: once; CDR3aa: CASSQTSQTGYTF; CDR3nt: TGCGCCAGCAGCCAAACTTCTCAAACTGGCTACACCTTC
d_gene: TRBD2; j_gene: TRBJ2-1; v_gene: TRBV19; abundance: -; CDR3aa: CASSISGRAPYNEQFF; CDR3nt: TGTGCCAGTAGTATTAGCGGGAGGGCCCCCTACAATGAGCAGTTCTTC
d_gene: TRBD2; j_gene: TRBJ2-2; v_gene: TRBV19; abundance: -; CDR3aa: CASSSRLVAGVAGELFF; CDR3nt: TGTGCCAGTAGTTCCCGATTAGTAGCGGGAGTAGCCGGGGAGCTGTTTTTT
d_gene: TRBD2; j_gene: TRBJ2-1; v_gene: TRBV4-3; abundance: -; CDR3aa: CASSQDWSSGGALGFF; CDR3nt: TGCGCCAGCAGCCAAGATTGGAGTAGCGGGGGGGCACTGGGGTTCTTC
d_gene: TRBD1; j_gene: TRBJ2-7; v_gene: TRBV7-6; abundance: -; CDR3aa: CASSPGDRGNEQYF; CDR3nt: TGTGCCAGCAGCCCCGGGGACAGGGGAAACGAGCAGTACTTC
d_gene: TRBD2; j_gene: TRBJ2-7; v_gene: TRBV7-2; abundance: -; CDR3aa: CASGLAGGSYEQYF; CDR3nt: TGTGCCAGCGGTCTAGCGGGAGGGTCCTACGAGCAGTACTTC
d_gene: -; j_gene: TRBJ2-1; v_gene: TRBV10-3; abundance: -; CDR3aa: CAISEDASSYNEQFF; CDR3nt: TGTGCCATCAGTGAAGACGCTAGCTCCTACAATGAGCAGTTCTTC
d_gene: -; j_gene: TRBJ1-5; v_gene: TRBV2; abundance: -; CDR3aa: CASRRGRSEHQPQHF; CDR3nt: TGTGCCAGCAGACGAGGGAGGTCAGAGCATCAGCCCCAGCATTTT
d_gene: -; j_gene: TRBJ2-2; v_gene: TRBV5-6; abundance: few; CDR3aa: CASSLGLATGELFF; CDR3nt: TGTGCCAGCAGCTTGGGCCTAGCAACCGGGGAGCTGTTTTTT
d_gene: TRBD1; j_gene: TRBJ1-6; v_gene: TRBV4-1; abundance: -; CDR3aa: CASSHLLGTGDSPLHF; CDR3nt: TGCGCCAGCAGCCACCTCCTCGGGACAGGGGATTCCCCCCTCCACTTT
d_gene: -; j_gene: TRBJ2-7; v_gene: TRBV9; abundance: -; CDR3aa: CASSVSEEVGYEQYF; CDR3nt: TGTGCCAGCAGCGTATCGGAGGAAGTGGGCTACGAGCAGTACTTC
d_gene: -; j_gene: TRBJ1-2; v_gene: TRBV27; abundance: -; CDR3aa: CASSLSYPGSHIDGYTF; CDR3nt: TGTGCCAGCAGTTTATCGTATCCAGGATCTCACATTGATGGCTACACCTTC
d_gene: TRBD1; j_gene: TRBJ1-5; v_gene: TRBV15; abundance: -; CDR3aa: CVTSDGQGNQPQHF; CDR3nt: TGTGTCACCAGCGATGGACAGGGCAATCAGCCCCAGCATTTT
d_gene: TRBD2; j_gene: TRBJ2-2; v_gene: TRBV19; abundance: -; CDR3aa: CASSIAGGGTGELFF; CDR3nt: TGTGCCAGTAGTATAGCGGGAGGAGGGACCGGGGAGCTGTTTTTT
d_gene: -; j_gene: TRBJ2-7; v_gene: TRBV13; abundance: -; CDR3aa: CASSLGRREQYF; CDR3nt: TGTGCCAGCAGCTTAGGGCGTCGGGAGCAGTACTTC
d_gene: -; j_gene: TRBJ2-6; v_gene: TRBV19; abundance: -; CDR3aa: CASSMSSAGANVLTF; CDR3nt: TGTGCCAGTAGTATGTCCAGTGCCGGGGCCAACGTCCTGACTTTC
d_gene: TRBD1; j_gene: TRBJ1-1; v_gene: TRBV11-3; abundance: -; CDR3aa: CASSFGTGFTEAFF; CDR3nt: TGTGCCAGCAGCTTCGGGACAGGGTTCACTGAAGCTTTCTTT
d_gene: TRBD2; j_gene: TRBJ2-1; v_gene: TRBV9; abundance: -; CDR3aa: CASSGPRDYEEQFF; CDR3nt: TGTGCCAGCAGCGGCCCCCGGGACTACGAAGAGCAGTTCTTC
d_gene: TRBD2; j_gene: TRBJ2-1; v_gene: TRBV5-4; abundance: -; CDR3aa: CASSLWPSGSGGEQFF; CDR3nt: TGTGCCAGCAGCTTGTGGCCTAGCGGGAGTGGGGGGGAGCAGTTCTTC
d_gene: TRBD1; j_gene: TRBJ2-2; v_gene: TRBV6-4; abundance: -; CDR3aa: CASSWTGGTGELFF; CDR3nt: TGTGCCAGCAGCTGGACAGGGGGGACCGGGGAGCTGTTTTTT
d_gene: -; j_gene: TRBJ2-1; v_gene: TRBV5-6; abundance: few; CDR3aa: CASSLILEGGNEQFF; CDR3nt: TGTGCCAGCAGCTTGATTTTGGAGGGTGGAAATGAGCAGTTCTTC
d_gene: TRBD2; j_gene: TRBJ2-1; v_gene: TRBV7-6; abundance: -; CDR3aa: CASSLGTSGVHNEQFF; CDR3nt: TGTGCCAGCAGCTTAGGGACTAGCGGGGTTCACAATGAGCAGTTCTTC
d_gene: TRBD2; j_gene: TRBJ2-7; v_gene: TRBV7-9; abundance: -; CDR3aa: CASSLVLAGDEQYF; CDR3nt: TGTGCCAGCAGCTTAGTACTAGCGGGAGACGAGCAGTACTTC
d_gene: TRBD1; j_gene: TRBJ1-1; v_gene: TRBV10-3; abundance: medium-sized; CDR3aa: CANSGTGGRTEAFF; CDR3nt: TGTGCCAACTCCGGGACAGGGGGCCGGACTGAAGCTTTCTTT
d_gene: TRBD1; j_gene: TRBJ2-7; v_gene: TRBV6-5; abundance: once; CDR3aa: CASSMTGTGNEQYF; CDR3nt: TGTGCCAGCAGTATGACCGGGACAGGGAACGAGCAGTACTTC
d_gene: -; j_gene: TRBJ2-7; v_gene: TRBV11-3; abundance: -; CDR3aa: CASSPRLPVQYF; CDR3nt: TGTGCCAGCAGCCCAAGACTGCCTGTGCAGTACTTC
d_gene: TRBD1; j_gene: TRBJ1-3; v_gene: TRBV29-1; abundance: -; CDR3aa: CSVEALRRERTGHSGNTIYF; CDR3nt: TGCAGCGTTGAAGCCTTAAGGCGGGAAAGGACAGGACACTCTGGAAACACCATATATTTT
d_gene: TRBD1; j_gene: TRBJ2-3; v_gene: TRBV11-2; abundance: -; CDR3aa: CASSLSPGGDTQYF; CDR3nt: TGTGCCAGCAGCTTATCCCCAGGGGGAGATACGCAGTATTTT
d_gene: TRBD2; j_gene: TRBJ2-1; v_gene: TRBV2; abundance: -; CDR3aa: CATRGTSSYNEQFF; CDR3nt: TGTGCCACCCGAGGGACTAGCTCCTACAATGAGCAGTTCTTC